The T cell receptor (beta chain) described here comes from a study of CD8+CD57+ T cells in acquired aplastic anemia (dated by TCRdb to 2016 to 2019). In terms of the full investigation: Extracted DNA from sorted CD4+ and CD8+ cells averaged about 3 ug, ranging from about 0.17 to 30 ug. CD8+CD57+ expansion was defined as frequency above the mean frequency observed in healthy subjects.

In its sample, this clonotype was seen a few times. The antigen it binds to is not known. The sample holds no much larger clone one base away, and base qualities are not on file. Study-wide findings and limitations: Although around 30 CD8+ CDR3 sequences were shared by patients and controls, these sequences appeared highly expressed in patients and within the immunodominant clones of patients. No significant difference in CD8+ Simpson's diversity was found between patients and healthy controls (P=0.060).

Genomic DNA served as template for TCR beta VDJ combination and CDR3 sequence profiling. TCR repertoire sequencing was run on an Illumina HiSeq 2000. In the original analysis: TRBV/TRBJ rearrangement plots, CDR3 size and DJ length profiles, and Simpson's diversity index were used to assess repertoires. The immunodominant clone was defined as the most abundant DNA sequence in deep sequencing data. CDR3 amino acid sequences were screened for sharing across subjects and were compared with published repertoires and the VDJdb database. Through fastp at Q25 and MiXCR, TCRdb rebuilt clones from the public reads, retaining in-frame beta chains. Identical CDR3 proteins give one entry, which carries the most common genes and DNA. The V and J calls and clone size come from TCRdb's table, not from the authors' own analysis. Here the sample has a few hundred thousand distinct CDR3 sequences; under 50% occur a single time. Jointly, the top ten make up just under 20% of the sample.

Patients chosen for sequencing had shown expansion of CD8+CD57+ cells by flow cytometry. Severe acquired aplastic anemia was diagnosed in all patients according to International Study of Aplastic Anemia and Agranulocytosis and Camitta criteria. Patients had received no therapy at the time of blood sampling. In this study, sorted CD4+ and CD8+ T cells from the blood of healthy subjects and of severe aplastic anemia patients had their TCR repertoires deep-sequenced. In the USA, patient enrollment took place under clinicaltrials.gov protocols 00001620, 01623167, 00001397, 00071045, 00081523 and 00961064. Ficoll-Paque density gradient centrifugation was used to isolate peripheral blood mononuclear cells. CD4+ and CD8+ T cells were sorted by FACS or magnetic beads before DNA extraction. The CDR3 sequence holds 14 residues, the cysteine and phenylalanine included. Of all the DNA, just the CDR3 is kept, 42 bases in frame from base 1. For this chain, trimming is 5 bases at the V end and 7 bases at the J end, and the number of junction bases without a gene match is 8. Via the germline V gene, CDR1 is MNHEY and CDR2 SVGAGI.

Sequenced: sorted CD4+, CD8+, or CD8+CD57+ T cells (not recorded which) from PBMCs. This clonotype originated in a human donor with aplastic anemia. The chain joins TRBV6-5 to TRBJ1-1, with 9 bases aligning to TRBD1. CDR3 region: CASSPDRGGGEAFF. In nucleotides, the sequence is TGTGCCAGCAGTCCCGACAGGGGGGGAGGTGAAGCTTTCTTT.